This TCR beta chain was identified during a study of cytotoxic CD8 clonotypes in ibrutinib-treated CLL. Study as a whole: Partial responses totalled roughly 24 and complete responses 2; after median roughly 71 months, 14 remained remitted and around twelve progressed. Broader study findings: Clonality measured at baseline exceeded age-matched healthy donors, tracking circulating CD8+ T-cell counts.

Points on this clone: Antigen: not known.

The method was immunoSEQ multiplex PCR; TCRdb's version includes in-frame clones alone and lacks a portion of them. Here the sample spans 150,000 or so clones, 84% being singletons. CDR1 MNHEY and CDR2 SVGAGI come from the germline V gene. The CDR3 is 14 amino acids. V shed 2 bases and J 8 bases; nucleotides not matched to a gene: 2. The receptor's source is a human donor with chronic lymphocytic leukemia. The chain carries TRBV6-5 and TRBJ1-4, with TRBD1 matching 10 bases. This specimen was PBMCs, taken after 24 months of ibrutinib treatment. The CDR3 reads CASSYGQGGEKLFF. For the CDR3, the DNA is TGTGCCAGCAGTTACGGACAGGGGGGCGAAAAACTGTTTTTT.